Here is one T cell receptor (beta chain) with its context. Its antigen is as yet unknown. This sample was included in a study of shared clonotypes between healthy human individuals. Study results and limitations: Of the naive CD4 clonotypes, around 5.2% were shared across several donors.

The CDR3 has 14 amino acids. Germline assignment: CDR1 MNHNS and CDR2 SASEGT. V trimming: 5 bases; J trimming: 3 bases; junction bases outside the gene matches: 2. An even split of each subset's genomic DNA across several immunoSEQ plates was performed. Assay: immunoSEQ multiplex PCR; the TCRdb copy retains only in-frame clones and omits some. In the table there are some 1 million clones, 65% to 80% of which are singletons. The receptor's source is a man aged 18-30 years in good health. The sample taken for sequencing was memory CD4+ T cells sorted from blood. Subset described: CD45RA-negative fraction. This chain links TRBV6-1 with TRBJ2-7; TRBD2 matches 12 bases. Written as DNA, the CDR3 is TGTGCCAGCAGTCTGACTAGCGGGGGCTACGAGCAGTACTTC. This codes for CASSLTSGGYEQYF.